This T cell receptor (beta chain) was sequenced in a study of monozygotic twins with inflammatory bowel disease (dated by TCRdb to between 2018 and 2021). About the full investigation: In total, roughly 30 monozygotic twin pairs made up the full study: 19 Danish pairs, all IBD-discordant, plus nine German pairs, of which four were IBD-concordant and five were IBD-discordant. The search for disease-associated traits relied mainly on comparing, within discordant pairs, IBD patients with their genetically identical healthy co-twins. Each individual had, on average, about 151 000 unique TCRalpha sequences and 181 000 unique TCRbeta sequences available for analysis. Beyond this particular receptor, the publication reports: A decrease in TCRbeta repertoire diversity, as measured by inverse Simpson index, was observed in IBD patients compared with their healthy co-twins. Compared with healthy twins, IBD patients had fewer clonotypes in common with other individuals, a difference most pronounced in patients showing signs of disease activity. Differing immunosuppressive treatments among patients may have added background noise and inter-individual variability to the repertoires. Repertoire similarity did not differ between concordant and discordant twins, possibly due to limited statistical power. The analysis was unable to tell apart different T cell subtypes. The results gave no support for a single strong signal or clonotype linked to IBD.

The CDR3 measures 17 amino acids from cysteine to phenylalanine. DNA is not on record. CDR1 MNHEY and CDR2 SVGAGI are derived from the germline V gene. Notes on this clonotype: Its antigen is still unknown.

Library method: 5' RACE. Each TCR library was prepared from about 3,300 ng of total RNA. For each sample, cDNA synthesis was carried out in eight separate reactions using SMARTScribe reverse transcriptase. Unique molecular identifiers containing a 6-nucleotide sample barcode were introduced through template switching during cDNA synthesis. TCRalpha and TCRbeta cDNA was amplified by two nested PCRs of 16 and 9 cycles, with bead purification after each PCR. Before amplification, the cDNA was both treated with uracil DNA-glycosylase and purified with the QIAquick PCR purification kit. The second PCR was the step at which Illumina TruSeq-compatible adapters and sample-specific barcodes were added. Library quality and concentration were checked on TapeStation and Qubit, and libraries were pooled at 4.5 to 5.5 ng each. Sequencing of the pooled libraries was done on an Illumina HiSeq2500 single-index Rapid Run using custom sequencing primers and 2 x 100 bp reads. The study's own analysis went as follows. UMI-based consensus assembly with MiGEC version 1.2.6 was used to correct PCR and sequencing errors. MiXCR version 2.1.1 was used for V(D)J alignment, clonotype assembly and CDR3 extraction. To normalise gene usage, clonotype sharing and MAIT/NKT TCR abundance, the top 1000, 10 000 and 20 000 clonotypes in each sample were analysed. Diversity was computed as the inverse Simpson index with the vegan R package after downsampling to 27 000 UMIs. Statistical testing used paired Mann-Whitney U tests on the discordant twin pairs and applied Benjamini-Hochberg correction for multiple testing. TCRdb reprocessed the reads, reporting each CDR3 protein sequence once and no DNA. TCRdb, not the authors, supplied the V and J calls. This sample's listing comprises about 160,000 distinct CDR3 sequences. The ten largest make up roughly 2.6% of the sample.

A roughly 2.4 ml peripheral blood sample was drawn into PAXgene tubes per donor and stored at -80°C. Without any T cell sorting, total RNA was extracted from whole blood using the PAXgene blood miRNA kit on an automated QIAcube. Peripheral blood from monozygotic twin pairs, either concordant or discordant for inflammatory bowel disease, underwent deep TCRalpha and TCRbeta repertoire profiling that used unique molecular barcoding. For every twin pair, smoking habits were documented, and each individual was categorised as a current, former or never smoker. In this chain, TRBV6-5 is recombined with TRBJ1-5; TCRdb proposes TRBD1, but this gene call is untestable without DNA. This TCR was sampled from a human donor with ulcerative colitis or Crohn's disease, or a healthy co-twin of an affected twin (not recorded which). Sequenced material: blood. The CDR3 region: CASSYSWDRGLDQPQHF.